This T cell receptor beta chain originates from a study of metastatic and nonmetastatic thyroid tumors. Study overall: Repertoires from blood and tumor or nodule tissue of malignant and benign thyroid patients were compared.

Study results and caveats: Within blood and tumor, benign nodules reportedly had significantly lower TCR beta diversity than malignant thyroid tumors did.

Methods used by the authors: The study's classifier, a distant-metastasis tool for papillary thyroid cancer, was built using CDR3 differences across clinicopathological groups. Using MiXCR, TCRdb re-called clones from the PCR reads. It is TCRdb's table, rather than the study itself, that gives the V and J calls and clone size. The table records 15,000 to 20,000 clones, 37% of them present only once. The CDR3 is 13 amino acids. Trimming removed 6 bases at V and 10 bases at J, with 18 bases between. CDR1 is MNHNS, CDR2 SASEGT, per germline. No patient received treatment before thyroid surgery. In this sample, this clone turned up a few times. Its antigen remains unidentified.

The genes are TRBV6-1 and TRBJ1-2; possibly TRBD1 for D (6 bases). The receptor was derived from a female donor with papillary thyroid cancer or a benign thyroid nodule (not recorded which). Some clones in this sample may be carry-over from other donors' samples. The sequencing sample was made of tumor tissue. The CDR3 loop reads CASSPTGQIYYTF. In DNA form, the CDR3 reads TGTGCCAGCAGCCCCACTGGACAGATCTACTACACCTTC.